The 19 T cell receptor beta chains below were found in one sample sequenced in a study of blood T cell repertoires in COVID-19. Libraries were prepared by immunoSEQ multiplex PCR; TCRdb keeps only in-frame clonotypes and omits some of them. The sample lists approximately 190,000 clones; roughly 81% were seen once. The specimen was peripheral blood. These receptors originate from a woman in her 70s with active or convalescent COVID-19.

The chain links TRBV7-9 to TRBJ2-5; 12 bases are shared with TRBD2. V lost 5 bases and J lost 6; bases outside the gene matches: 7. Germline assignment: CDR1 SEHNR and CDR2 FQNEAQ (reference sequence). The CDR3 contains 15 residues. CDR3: CASSPSGRAGKTQYF. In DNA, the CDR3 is TGTGCCAGCAGCCCTAGCGGGAGGGCCGGGAAGACCCAGTACTTC.

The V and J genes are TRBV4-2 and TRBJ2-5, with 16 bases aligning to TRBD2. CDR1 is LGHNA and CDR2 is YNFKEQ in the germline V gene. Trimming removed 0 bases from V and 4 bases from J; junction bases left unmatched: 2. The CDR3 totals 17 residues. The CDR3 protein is CASSQDGTSGRGETQYF. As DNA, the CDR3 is TGTGCCAGCAGCCAAGATGGGACTAGCGGGAGGGGAGAGACCCAGTACTTC.

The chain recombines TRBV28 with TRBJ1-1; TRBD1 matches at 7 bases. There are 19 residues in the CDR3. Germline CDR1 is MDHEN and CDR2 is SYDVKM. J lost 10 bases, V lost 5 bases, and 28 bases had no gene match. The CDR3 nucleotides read TGTGCCAGCAGTCCCGCCGCCCTAAAATACAGGGGCCCTCAACTAGGAGCTTTCTTT. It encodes CASSPAALKYRGPQLGAFF.

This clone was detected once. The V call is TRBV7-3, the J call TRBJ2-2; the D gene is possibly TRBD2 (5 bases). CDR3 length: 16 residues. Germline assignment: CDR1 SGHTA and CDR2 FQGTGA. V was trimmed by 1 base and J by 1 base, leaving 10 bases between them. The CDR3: CASSLRGVGNTGELFF. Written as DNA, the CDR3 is TGTGCCAGCAGCTTAAGGGGAGTGGGGAACACCGGGGAGCTGTTTTTT.

The CDR3, as DNA: TGCGCCAGCAGCTTGGCCGTGGGGGGAATTAATGAAAAACTGTTTTTT. Its translation: CASSLAVGGINEKLFF. The chain is built from TRBV5-1 and TRBJ1-4, with D perhaps matching TRBD1 (5 bases). The CDR3 runs 16 residues. V gave up 0 bases and J gave up 4 bases, with 13 bases separating them. In germline, CDR1 is SGHRS, CDR2 YFSETQ.

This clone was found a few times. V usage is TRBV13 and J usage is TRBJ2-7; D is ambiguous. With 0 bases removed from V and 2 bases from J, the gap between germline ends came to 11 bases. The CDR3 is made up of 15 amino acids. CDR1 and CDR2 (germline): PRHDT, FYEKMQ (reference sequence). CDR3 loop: CASSLGPDIAYEQYF. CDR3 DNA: TGTGCCAGCAGCTTAGGGCCCGACATTGCCTACGAGCAGTACTTC.

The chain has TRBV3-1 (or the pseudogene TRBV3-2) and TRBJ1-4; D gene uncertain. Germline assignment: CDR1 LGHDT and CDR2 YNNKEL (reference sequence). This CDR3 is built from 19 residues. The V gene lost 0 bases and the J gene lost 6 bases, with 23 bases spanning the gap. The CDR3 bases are TGTGCCAGCAGCCAAGATTTTCGTTCGGGTATCTGGCGCGATGAAAAACTGTTTTTT. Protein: CASSQDFRSGIWRDEKLFF.

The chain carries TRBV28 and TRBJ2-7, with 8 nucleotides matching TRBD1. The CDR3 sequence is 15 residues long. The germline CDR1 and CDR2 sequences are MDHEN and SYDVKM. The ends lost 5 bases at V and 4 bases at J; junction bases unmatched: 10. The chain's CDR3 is CASSATGGVGYEQYF. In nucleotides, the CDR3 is TGTGCCAGCAGTGCCACAGGGGGAGTTGGATACGAGCAGTACTTC.

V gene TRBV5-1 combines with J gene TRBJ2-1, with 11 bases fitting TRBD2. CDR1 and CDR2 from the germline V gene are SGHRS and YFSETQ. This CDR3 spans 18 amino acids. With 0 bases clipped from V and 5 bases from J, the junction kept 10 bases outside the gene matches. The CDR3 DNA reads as TGCGCCAGCAGCTTGGATGGGGGGACTAGCGGCTACAACAATGAGCAGTTCTTC. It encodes CASSLDGGTSGYNNEQFF.

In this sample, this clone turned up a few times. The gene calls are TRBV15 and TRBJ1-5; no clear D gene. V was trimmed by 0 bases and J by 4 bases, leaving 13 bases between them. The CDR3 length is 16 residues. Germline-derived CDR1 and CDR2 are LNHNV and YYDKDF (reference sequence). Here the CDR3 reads CATSRDRRGGNQPQHF. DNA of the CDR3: TGTGCCACCAGCAGAGATCGTCGCGGAGGGAATCAGCCCCAGCATTTT.

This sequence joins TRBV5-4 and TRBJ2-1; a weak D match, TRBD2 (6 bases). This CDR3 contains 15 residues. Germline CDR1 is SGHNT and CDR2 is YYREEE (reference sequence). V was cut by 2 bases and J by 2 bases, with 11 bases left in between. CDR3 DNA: TGTGCCAGCAGCTTCAGTCGGGGGACCTACAATGAGCAGTTCTTC. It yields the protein CASSFSRGTYNEQFF.

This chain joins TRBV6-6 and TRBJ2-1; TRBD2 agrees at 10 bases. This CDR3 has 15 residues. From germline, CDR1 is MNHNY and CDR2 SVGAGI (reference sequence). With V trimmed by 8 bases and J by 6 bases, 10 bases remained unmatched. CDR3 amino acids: CASASQSGRANEQFF. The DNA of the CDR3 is TGTGCCAGCGCCAGCCAGAGCGGGAGGGCCAATGAGCAGTTCTTC.

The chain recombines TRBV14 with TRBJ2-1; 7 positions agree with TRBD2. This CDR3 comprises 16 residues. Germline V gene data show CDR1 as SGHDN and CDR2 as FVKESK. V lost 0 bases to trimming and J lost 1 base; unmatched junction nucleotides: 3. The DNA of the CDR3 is TGTGCCAGCAGCCAAGATGGGGGGGGGTCCTACAATGAGCAGTTCTTC. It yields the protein CASSQDGGGSYNEQFF.

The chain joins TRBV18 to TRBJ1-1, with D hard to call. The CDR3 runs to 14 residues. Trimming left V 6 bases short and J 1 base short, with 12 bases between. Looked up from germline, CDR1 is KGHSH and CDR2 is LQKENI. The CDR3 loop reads CASSQDGENTEAFF. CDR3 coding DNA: TGTGCCAGCTCTCAAGACGGAGAGAACACTGAAGCTTTCTTT.

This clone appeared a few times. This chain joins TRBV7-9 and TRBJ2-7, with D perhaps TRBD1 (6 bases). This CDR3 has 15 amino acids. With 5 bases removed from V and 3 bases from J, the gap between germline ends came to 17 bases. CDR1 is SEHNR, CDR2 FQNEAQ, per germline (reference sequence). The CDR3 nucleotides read TGTGCCAGCAGCCCACGGGACACGGTGATCTACGAGCAGTACTTC. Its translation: CASSPRDTVIYEQYF.

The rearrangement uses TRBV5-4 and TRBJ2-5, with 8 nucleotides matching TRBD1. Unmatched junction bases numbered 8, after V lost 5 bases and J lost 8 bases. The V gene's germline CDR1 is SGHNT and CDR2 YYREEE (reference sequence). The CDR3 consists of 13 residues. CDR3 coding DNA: TGTGCCAGCAGGCCCGGGACAGGCGATACCCAGTACTTC. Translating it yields CASRPGTGDTQYF.

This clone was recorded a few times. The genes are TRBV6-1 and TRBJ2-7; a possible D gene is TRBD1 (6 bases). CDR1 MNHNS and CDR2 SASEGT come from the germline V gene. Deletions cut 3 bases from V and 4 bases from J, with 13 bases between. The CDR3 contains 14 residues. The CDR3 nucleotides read TGTGCCAGCAGTGAGGGACACCCTGGGTACGAGCAGTACTTC. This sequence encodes CASSEGHPGYEQYF.

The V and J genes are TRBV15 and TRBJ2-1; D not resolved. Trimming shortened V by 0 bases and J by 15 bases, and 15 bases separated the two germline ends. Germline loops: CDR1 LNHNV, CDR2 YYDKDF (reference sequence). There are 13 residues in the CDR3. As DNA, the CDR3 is TGTGCCACCAGCAGAGATCCGCTTAGCCAGCGGTTCTTC. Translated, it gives CATSRDPLSQRFF.

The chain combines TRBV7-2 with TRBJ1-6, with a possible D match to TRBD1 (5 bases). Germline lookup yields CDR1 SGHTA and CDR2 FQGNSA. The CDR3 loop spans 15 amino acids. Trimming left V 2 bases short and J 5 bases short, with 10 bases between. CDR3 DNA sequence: TGTGCCAGCAGCTTAAACCCCAGGGATAATTCACCCCTCCACTTT. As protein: CASSLNPRDNSPLHF.